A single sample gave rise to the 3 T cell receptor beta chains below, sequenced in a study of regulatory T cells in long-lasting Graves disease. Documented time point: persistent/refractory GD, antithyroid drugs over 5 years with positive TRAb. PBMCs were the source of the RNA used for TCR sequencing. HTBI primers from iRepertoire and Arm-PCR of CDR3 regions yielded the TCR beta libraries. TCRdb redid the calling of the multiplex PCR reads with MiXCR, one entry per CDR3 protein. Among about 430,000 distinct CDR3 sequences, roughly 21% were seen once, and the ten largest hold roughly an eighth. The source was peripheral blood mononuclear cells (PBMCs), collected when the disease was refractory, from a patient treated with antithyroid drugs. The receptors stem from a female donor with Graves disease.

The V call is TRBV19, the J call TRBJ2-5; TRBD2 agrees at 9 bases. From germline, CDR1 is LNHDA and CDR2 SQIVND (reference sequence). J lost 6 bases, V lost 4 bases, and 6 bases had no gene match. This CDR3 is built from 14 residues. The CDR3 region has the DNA TGTGCCAGTAGTAGGGCTAGCGGGGCCCAGACCCAGTACTTC. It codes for CASSRASGAQTQYF.

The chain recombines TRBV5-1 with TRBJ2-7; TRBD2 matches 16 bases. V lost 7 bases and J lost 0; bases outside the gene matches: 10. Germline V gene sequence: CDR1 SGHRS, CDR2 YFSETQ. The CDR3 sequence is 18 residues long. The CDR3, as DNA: TGCGCCAGCGGGACTGGGACTAGCGGGAGGGCCCGCTCCTACGAGCAGTACTTC. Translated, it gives CASGTGTSGRARSYEQYF. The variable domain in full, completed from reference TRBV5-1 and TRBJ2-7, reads KAGVTQTPRYLIKTRGQQVTLSCSPISGHRSVSWYQQTPGQGLQFLFEYFSETQRNKGNFPGRFSGRQFSNSRSEMNVSTLELGDSALYLCASGTGTSGRARSYEQYFGPGTRLTVT.

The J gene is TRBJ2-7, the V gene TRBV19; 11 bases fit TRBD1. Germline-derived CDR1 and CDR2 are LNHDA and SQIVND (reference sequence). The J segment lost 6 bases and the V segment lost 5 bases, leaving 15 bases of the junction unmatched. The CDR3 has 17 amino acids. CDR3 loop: CASSSRIPGTGGFEQYF. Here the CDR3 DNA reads TGTGCCAGTAGTTCCCGTATTCCCGGGACAGGGGGATTCGAGCAGTACTTC.